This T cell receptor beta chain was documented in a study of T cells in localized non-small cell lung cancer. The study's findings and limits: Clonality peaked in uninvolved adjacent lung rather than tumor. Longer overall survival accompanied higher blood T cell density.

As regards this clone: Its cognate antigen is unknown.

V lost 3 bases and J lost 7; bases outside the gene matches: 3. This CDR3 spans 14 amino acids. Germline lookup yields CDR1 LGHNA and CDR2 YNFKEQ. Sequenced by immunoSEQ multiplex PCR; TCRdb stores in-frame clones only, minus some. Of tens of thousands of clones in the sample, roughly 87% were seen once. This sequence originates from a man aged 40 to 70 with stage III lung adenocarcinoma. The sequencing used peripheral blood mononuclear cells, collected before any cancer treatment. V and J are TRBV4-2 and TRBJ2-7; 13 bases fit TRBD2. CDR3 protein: CASSQGLAGYEQYF. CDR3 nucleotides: TGTGCCAGCAGCCAGGGACTAGCGGGGTATGAGCAGTACTTC.